The T cell receptor (beta chain) described here comes from a study of regulatory T cells in long-lasting Graves disease. This clonotype was observed a few times. Sample time point: persistent/refractory GD, antithyroid drugs over 5 years with positive TRAb. The TCR library was prepared using RNA isolated from PBMCs. CDR1 is MNHNS, CDR2 SASEGT, per germline. Deletions cut 6 bases from V and 3 bases from J, with 9 bases between. This CDR3 contains 13 residues. Arm-PCR with iRepertoire HTBI primers amplified the CDR3 regions for these TCR beta libraries. TCRdb processed the multiplex PCR reads anew with MiXCR; each CDR3 protein has one entry. The sample carries 350,000 to 500,000 distinct CDR3 sequences, 21% recorded once.

The clonotype comes from a female donor with Graves disease. The starting material was peripheral blood mononuclear cells (PBMCs), obtained when the disease was refractory, from a patient treated with antithyroid drugs. This chain joins TRBV6-1 and TRBJ2-1; the D is unclear. CDR3 coding DNA: TGTGCCAGCAGGCTGGACGGCTACAATGAGCAGTTCTTC. It specifies CASRLDGYNEQFF.